The rows below give T cell receptor beta chains drawn from one sample of a study of identical twins. TCRdb re-derived calls from the 5' RACE reads in MiXCR, one entry per CDR3 protein. The table shows roughly 720,000 distinct CDR3 sequences, with 15% to 20% occurring only once. The sample was also linked to a second study, of T cells expressing NK-cell markers.

Material: PBMCs. These TCRs come from a woman younger than 30 in good health. Both conserved end residues are part of each CDR3.

V gene	J gene	CDR3 protein
TRBV20-1	TRBJ2-3	CSAAPGLLTDTQYF
TRBV5-1	TRBJ2-5	CASSLERAEETQYF
TRBV15	TRBJ1-5	CATSRDTRQPQHF
TRBV5-6	TRBJ2-5	CASSLRGLKETQYF
TRBV29-1	TRBJ1-1	CSTQSGTTEAFF
TRBV20-1	TRBJ1-1	CSASRVSNTEAFF
TRBV6-1	TRBJ2-1	CATREFRLLYNEQFF
TRBV20-1	TRBJ2-3	CSARVPPAGGSTDTQYF
TRBV20-1	TRBJ2-3	CSARTSATDTQYF
TRBV11-2	TRBJ2-1	CASSLTRDLAGGVYNEQFF
TRBV6-5	TRBJ1-6	CASSSGTGGNSPLHF
TRBV7-9	TRBJ1-1	CASSSDRVVTEAFF
TRBV7-9	TRBJ2-2	CASSPRDNSNTGELFF
TRBV6-1	TRBJ2-3	CATGTPVPFTDTQYF
TRBV2	TRBJ2-3	CASLLDSGGTDTQYF
TRBV20-1	TRBJ2-7	CSAPSGTYEQYF
TRBV6-1	TRBJ1-1	CASRGQGEARYEAFF
TRBV19	TRBJ1-5	CASKTGRTYSNQPQHF
TRBV10-1	TRBJ2-2	CATNRDTGGELFF
TRBV19	TRBJ2-1	CASKWRAGSYNEQFF
TRBV12-5	TRBJ2-1	CASAPRTGGRMNEQFF
TRBV7-3	TRBJ2-3	CASSERALTDTQYF
TRBV7-9	TRBJ2-1	CASTGLTNEQFF
TRBV6-2/TRBV6-3	TRBJ2-1	CATKGGGTNEQFF
TRBV20-1	TRBJ2-4	CSASPSNSNIQYF
TRBV7-2	TRBJ1-1	CASSLVTGVRTEAFF
TRBV6-1	TRBJ1-1	CASSSIGNTEAFF
TRBV6-1	TRBJ2-7	CASSVAVSYEQYF
TRBV5-1	TRBJ2-1	CASQSPGSYNEQFF
TRBV6-5	TRBJ2-5	CASSYSYGSETQYF
TRBV5-1	TRBJ2-3	CASSLGAGKTDTQYF
TRBV18	TRBJ2-7	CASSGTRASSYEQYF
TRBV5-1	TRBJ1-1	CASSLGSTFEAFF
TRBV10-3	TRBJ2-7	CAISVGTSSYEQYF
TRBV20-1	TRBJ2-1	CSARETGRSEQFF
TRBV12-5	TRBJ2-2	CASGLMGGGTGELFF
TRBV6-2/TRBV6-3	TRBJ1-5	CASSYSKRFFSNQPQHF
TRBV5-1	TRBJ1-2	CASSFQGAVSGYTF
TRBV5-1	TRBJ1-1	CASSWTTGVNTEAFF
TRBV29-1	TRBJ2-6	CSVVGAGANVLTF
TRBV5-1	TRBJ2-1	CASSQSHSNEQFF
TRBV5-1	TRBJ2-4	CASSPQGAGNIQYF
TRBV18	TRBJ1-6	CASSPQQGGNSPLHF
TRBV3-1	TRBJ2-5	CASSHQQETQYF
TRBV20-1	TRBJ1-2	CSARIPYGYTF
TRBV20-1	TRBJ2-1	CAPLSGIGEQFF
TRBV27	TRBJ1-5	CASRDLGSNQPQHF
TRBV5-1	TRBJ2-1	CASSPPTSGEAGGNEQFF
TRBV2	TRBJ2-7	CASKTGDEQYF
TRBV12-3/TRBV12-4	TRBJ2-3	CASIPQRGARDTQYF
TRBV12-3/TRBV12-4	TRBJ1-2	CASRMGYGYTF
TRBV18	TRBJ2-5	CASSLRRPRAYQETQYF
TRBV11-2	TRBJ2-2	CASSQVTGRANTGELFF
TRBV5-1	TRBJ2-3	CASSLANQGNTDTQYF
TRBV12-5	TRBJ1-5	CASGLARDAQHF